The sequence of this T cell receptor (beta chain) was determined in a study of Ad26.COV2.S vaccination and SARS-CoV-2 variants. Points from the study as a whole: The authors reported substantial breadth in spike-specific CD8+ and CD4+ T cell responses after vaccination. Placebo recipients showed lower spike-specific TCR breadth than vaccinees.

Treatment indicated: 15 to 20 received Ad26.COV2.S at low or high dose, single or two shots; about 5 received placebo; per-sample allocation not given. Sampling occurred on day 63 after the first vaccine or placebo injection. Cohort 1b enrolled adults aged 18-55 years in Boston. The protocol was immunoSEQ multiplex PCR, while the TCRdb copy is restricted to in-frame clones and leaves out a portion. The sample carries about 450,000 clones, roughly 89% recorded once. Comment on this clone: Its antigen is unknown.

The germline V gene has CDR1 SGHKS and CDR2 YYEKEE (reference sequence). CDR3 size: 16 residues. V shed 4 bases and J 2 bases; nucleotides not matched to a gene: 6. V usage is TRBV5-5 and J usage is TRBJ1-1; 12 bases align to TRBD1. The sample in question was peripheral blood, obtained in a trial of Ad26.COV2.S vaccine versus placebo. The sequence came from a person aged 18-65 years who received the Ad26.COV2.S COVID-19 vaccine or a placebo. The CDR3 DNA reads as TGTGCCAGCAGCAGGGGACAGGGGGCCCCCAACACTGAAGCTTTCTTT. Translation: CASSRGQGAPNTEAFF.